This TCR beta chain was captured by sequencing in a study of OX40 agonist ivuxolimab in advanced cancers. Looking at the study overall: Ivuxolimab was an agonistic, fully human IgG2 monoclonal antibody directed against OX40 (CD134), a costimulatory receptor. The monotherapy dose-escalation portion (N of about 50 patients) of the phase I ivuxolimab trial is reported in the paper. Prior anti-PD-1, anti-PD-L1 or anti-CTLA-4 therapy was permitted, and checkpoint inhibitors had been received by 30% to 40% of dose-escalation patients. Partial responses were achieved by three dose-escalation patients, of whom one had hepatocellular carcinoma and two had cutaneous melanoma. Of the roughly 54 dose-escalation patients, hepatocellular carcinoma was present in around 20, melanoma in roughly 15, renal cell carcinoma in 9 and head and neck cancer in 9. A male proportion of around 81% and a mean age of approximately 55 years, ranging from 23 to 79, were recorded for the dose-escalation cohort. Intravenous ivuxolimab was administered to patients every 2 weeks at six dose levels: 0.01, 0.1, 0.3, 1.5, 3 and 10 mg/kg. The purpose of peripheral TCRbeta sequencing was to test whether ivuxolimab changed TCR sequence diversity and led to clonal T-cell expansion. Points the paper makes about the study in general: The antigen specificity of the peripheral T cells that underwent clonal expansion was not determined. Low levels of normalized T-cell clonal expansion were also shown by some nonresponding patients. In partial responders in the 0.1-3.0 mg/kg groups, normalized peripheral clonal expansion was found to be among the lowest, especially among CD8+ T cells. After ivuxolimab, more expanded clones were found on average in CD8+ T cells than in CD4+ T cells. At doses of 0.1 to 3.0 mg/kg, clonal expansion of both CD4+ and CD8+ blood T cells was observed from baseline to week 6.

Genomic DNA was isolated from the sorted cells so that the TCRbeta CDR3 region could be sequenced. The immunoSEQ Assay was used for sequencing of TCRbeta CDR3 regions. TCRdb stores this immuneACCESS table with in-frame sequences only. Part of the clones is absent; in the studies checked, under half of the shortfall reflects unresolved V genes, and no reason is known for the rest. This sample lists some 60,000 clones; approximately 90% were detected once. The ten largest account for 12% of the sample. From the cysteine up to the phenylalanine, the CDR3 has a length of 15 residues. CDR3 DNA only is kept here, 45 bases in frame from base 1. Looking up the germline V gene (reference sequence) yields CDR1 MNHEY and CDR2 SMNVEV. The germline ends are 16 bases apart after V is trimmed by 4 bases and J by 4 bases. Patients with a history of autoimmune disease or receiving systemic immunosuppression were excluded from the trial. Peripheral blood for TCR sequencing was drawn from every dose cohort at baseline, at cycle 4 day 1 and at cycle 7 day 1. The samples were drawn from a first-in-human, open-label, multicenter phase I dose-escalation trial of ivuxolimab. Adults with locally advanced or metastatic melanoma, renal cell, hepatocellular, or head and neck squamous cell carcinoma were enrolled in the trial. Before TCR sequencing, CD4+ T cells and CD8+ T cells were sorted from peripheral blood as separate populations.

In the case of this clone: Its antigen is still unknown. No base quality values were provided; no much bigger clone lies one nucleotide off.

This chain is built from TRBV27 and TRBJ1-2, and the D gene may be TRBD1, 6 bases matching. Material: CD4+ or CD8+ T cells sorted from blood, obtained in a trial of the OX40 agonist ivuxolimab. The receptor was isolated from an adult with an advanced solid tumor such as melanoma, head and neck, liver or kidney cancer. Here is the DNA: TGTGCCAGCAGTTATGTACGGGGGCAGGGCTATGGCTACACCTTC. It specifies CASSYVRGQGYGYTF.